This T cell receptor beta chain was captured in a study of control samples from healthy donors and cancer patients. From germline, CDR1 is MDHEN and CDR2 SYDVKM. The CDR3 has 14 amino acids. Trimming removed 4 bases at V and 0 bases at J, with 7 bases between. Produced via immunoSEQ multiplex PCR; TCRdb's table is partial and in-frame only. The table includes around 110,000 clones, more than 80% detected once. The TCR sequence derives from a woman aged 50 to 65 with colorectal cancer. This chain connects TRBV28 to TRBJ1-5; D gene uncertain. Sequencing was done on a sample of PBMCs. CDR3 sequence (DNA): TGTGCCAGCAGTTCGACAATTAGCAATCAGCCCCAGCATTTT. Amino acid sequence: CASSSTISNQPQHF.